This TCR beta chain derives from a study of blood T cell repertoires in COVID-19. This clone was seen more than once but under ten times. Authors' data handling: The authors estimated nucleated cell counts from reference gene primer amplification. Using immunoSEQ multiplex PCR, the repertoire was profiled, and TCRdb retains in-frame clones only, with some absent. V, J and clone size were drawn from that table, and D and trimming were deduced from the DNA. Among around 92,000 clones listed, 86% were seen once. This CDR3 is 15 amino acids long. Trimming took 5 bases from V and 4 from J, leaving 17 bases between them. Germline-derived CDR1 and CDR2 are MNHEY and SVGEGT.

Sequenced material: peripheral blood. The chain couples TRBV6-2 or TRBV6-3 to TRBJ1-2; D is possibly TRBD1 (6 bases). This clonotype was sampled from a human donor in a cohort sampled during active COVID-19. In DNA form, the CDR3 reads TGTGCCAGCAGTCCCAACCCGACAGGACCCTATGGCTACACCTTC. It specifies CASSPNPTGPYGYTF.